The 2 T cell receptor beta chains below were found in one sample sequenced in a study of T cell responses to AZD1222 COVID-19 vaccine. The assay was immunoSEQ multiplex PCR, and TCRdb's table has in-frame clones only and misses some. The sample lists tens of thousands of clones; approximately 90% were seen once. The input for sequencing was peripheral blood, taken 28 days after the second AZD1222 dose. The receptor source for this set is an adult who received the AZD1222 COVID-19 vaccine.

The rearrangement links TRBV6-5 to TRBJ1-4; D not resolved. Germline V gives CDR1 MNHEY, CDR2 SVGAGI. The germline V and J ends were trimmed by 10 bases and 14 bases, with 26 bases remaining between them. The CDR3 sequence is 14 residues long. CDR3 coding DNA: TGTGCCACAAAGCGTCACACCTCGTCTGCATCGCTGTTTTTT. Protein product: CATKRHTSSASLFF.

This rearrangement joins TRBV4-3 to TRBJ1-5; 7 bases fit TRBD1. The CDR3 loop spans 15 amino acids. Germline CDR1 and CDR2: LGHNA and YSLEER. Germline trimming cut 4 bases from V and 6 bases from J; bases unmatched to any gene: 9. Here the CDR3 reads CASSPHSGGGQPQHF. The CDR3 bases are TGCGCCAGCAGCCCTCATTCAGGGGGGGGTCAGCCCCAGCATTTT.